This T cell receptor beta chain was observed in a study of cytomegalovirus exposure and HLA in healthy donors. For this clone: Its antigen is not identified.

60 Vbeta and 13 Jbeta primers were used in PCR. Generated by immunoSEQ multiplex PCR, the TCRdb table keeps only in-frame clones and is missing some. The sample has 120,000 or so clones, 75% to 90% seen once; the top ten hold 3% to 4%. Broader study findings: The classifier was said to identify cytomegalovirus status with high specificity and sensitivity. The study labeled fewer than 200 TCR beta chains cytomegalovirus-associated. According to an earlier analysis, most TCR beta V segments yielded productive rearrangements about 90% or about 30% of the time.

Trimming left V 5 bases short and J 7 bases short, with 19 bases between. The CDR3 is made up of 15 amino acids. Germline CDR1 and CDR2: SGHTS and YDEGEE. This TCR was sampled from a male donor in good health and CMV-seronegative. The source material was PBMCs. This chain joins TRBV5-8 and TRBJ1-5; a weak D match, TRBD1 (5 bases). The CDR3 region has the DNA TGTGCCAGCAGGTCCGTGGGGGGACCCGAACAGCCCCAGCATTTT. It is translated as CASRSVGGPEQPQHF. Complete variable domain (other parts from reference TRBV5-8 and TRBJ1-5): EAGVTQSPTHLIKTRGQQATLRCSPISGHTSVYWYQQALGLGLQFLLWYDEGEERNRGNFPPRFSGRQFPNYSSELNVNALELEDSALYLCASRSVGGPEQPQHFGDGTRLSIL.